The 3 T cell receptor beta chains listed next were all sequenced from one sample in a study of T cell responses to AZD1222 COVID-19 vaccine. TCRdb's copy holds only in-frame clones and misses some; the assay was immunoSEQ multiplex PCR. Of 150,000 or so clones detected, 90% appear once; the ten largest clones hold about 5.9%. This specimen was peripheral blood, taken 28 days after the second AZD1222 dose. All receptors derive from an adult who received the AZD1222 COVID-19 vaccine.

The chain uses TRBV4-3 and TRBJ2-4, with 9 bases matching TRBD1. Trimming removed 3 bases from V and 6 bases from J; junction bases left unmatched: 6. Germline CDR1 LGHNA, CDR2 YSLEER. The CDR3 extends over 15 amino acids. The CDR3 reads CASSHLPGQGNIQYF. CDR3 bases: TGCGCCAGCAGCCACTTACCGGGACAGGGAAACATTCAGTACTTC.

The chain links TRBV30 to TRBJ1-4; D unclear. Germline assignment: CDR1 GTSNPN and CDR2 SVGIG (reference sequence). Trimming removed 3 bases from V and 8 bases from J, with 13 bases in between. CDR3 length: 13 amino acids. The CDR3 nucleotides read TGTGCCTGGAGAGGAGGGTATAGGGAAAAACTGTTTTTT. Protein: CAWRGGYREKLFF.

The chain joins TRBV11-3 to TRBJ2-3; D ambiguous. This CDR3 is 13 amino acids long. V was shortened by 5 bases and J by 5 bases, with 11 bases between the two germline ends. The germline V gene encodes CDR1 SGHNT and CDR2 YENEEA. CDR3: CASSPIPGDTQYF. CDR3 nucleotide sequence: TGTGCCAGCAGCCCAATTCCCGGAGATACGCAGTATTTT.